This entry is about one TCR beta chain. Antigen specificity is unknown. The CDR3 runs to 16 residues. In germline, CDR1 is SGHVS, CDR2 FQNEAQ. J gave up 7 bases and V 1 base, and 8 bases lay outside the gene matches. The data were taken from a study of cytomegalovirus exposure and HLA in healthy donors. Study-wide results and caveats: Some TCR beta chains (roughly 160 of them) were listed as cytomegalovirus-associated. In vitro assays verified that three CMV-associated chains recognized CMV antigens specifically. Prior analysis indicated that the majority of TCR beta V segments exhibited productivity approximately 87% or approximately 30% of the time.

PCR was performed using 60 Vbeta and 13 Jbeta primers. Generated by immunoSEQ multiplex PCR, the TCRdb table keeps only in-frame clones and is missing some. In the table there are some 180,000 clones, about 78% of which are singletons. V gene TRBV7-8 combines with J gene TRBJ2-1, with TRBD2 matching 9 bases. The receptor was derived from a woman aged 25 to 39 in good health and CMV-seronegative. The sample consisted of PBMCs. Here the CDR3 reads CASSLGMVAGANEQFF. For the CDR3, the DNA is TGTGCCAGCAGCTTAGGGATGGTAGCGGGAGCGAATGAGCAGTTCTTC.